These 29 T cell receptor beta chains originate from one sample sequenced in a study of blood T cell repertoires in COVID-19. TCRdb's table, derived via immunoSEQ multiplex PCR, lists solely in-frame clones and lacks some. Of 400,000 or so clones in the sample, less than 95% were seen once. Material for sequencing was PBMCs or T cells enriched from blood (not recorded which). Every receptor here comes from a young man who had recovered from COVID-19.

J is TRBJ1-5 and V is TRBV28; D unclear. The CDR3 consists of 14 residues. V dropped 3 bases and J dropped 7 bases, with 13 bases sitting between them. The germline V gene has CDR1 MDHEN and CDR2 SYDVKM. CDR3 DNA: TGTGCCAGCAGTTTTCGGTTCGCCAACCAGCCCCAGCATTTT. Its translation: CASSFRFANQPQHF.

The chain carries TRBV27 and TRBJ2-6; D gene unclear. V gave up 5 bases and J gave up 0 bases, with 8 bases separating them. This CDR3 contains 15 residues. Germline CDR1 is MNHEY and CDR2 is SMNVEV (reference sequence). This CDR3 reads CASSLTSSGANVLTF. In DNA, the CDR3 is TGTGCCAGCAGTCTCACAAGCTCTGGGGCCAACGTCCTGACTTTC.

The rearrangement uses TRBV7-9 and TRBJ2-5, with D maybe TRBD2 (5 bases). This CDR3 region has 15 residues. V gave up 3 bases and J gave up 2 bases, with 13 bases separating them. Germline V CDR1 and CDR2: SEHNR, FQNEAQ (reference sequence). Written as DNA, the CDR3 is TGTGCCAGCAGCTTTACCACTAGTAGGCAAGAGACCCAGTACTTC. Its translation is CASSFTTSRQETQYF.

The J gene is TRBJ2-7, the V gene TRBV18, with 7 bases fitting TRBD2. This CDR3 is built from 14 residues. V trimming: 5 bases; J trimming: 1 base; junction bases outside the gene matches: 5. Per germline, CDR1 KGHSH and CDR2 LQKENI. The CDR3: CASSITGRSYEQYF. CDR3 in DNA: TGTGCCAGCTCAATCACCGGGAGGTCCTACGAGCAGTACTTC.

The chain carries TRBV7-9 and TRBJ2-1; possibly TRBD1 for D (5 bases). The CDR3 spans 12 residues. Germline V gene data show CDR1 as SEHNR and CDR2 as FQNEAQ (reference sequence). V was trimmed by 5 bases and J by 8 bases, leaving 10 bases between them. For the CDR3, the DNA is TGTGCCAGCAGCGCCCTGGGGCATGAGCAGTTCTTC. Translating gives CASSALGHEQFF.

CDR3 sequence reads: CASSLVSGPQETQYF. CDR3 bases: TGTGCCAGCAGCTTAGTCAGCGGCCCCCAAGAGACCCAGTACTTC. This chain joins TRBV11-3 and TRBJ2-5; possibly TRBD2 for D (5 bases). The length of the CDR3 is 15 residues. The V end lost 1 base, the J end lost 1 base, and 10 bases lay between the germline ends. Germline V gene sequence: CDR1 SGHNT, CDR2 YENEEA.

The rearrangement uses TRBV7-9 and TRBJ1-4; TRBD1 aligns across 7 bases. The J segment lost 5 bases and the V segment lost 4 bases, leaving 7 bases of the junction unmatched. This CDR3 contains 15 residues. From germline, CDR1 is SEHNR and CDR2 FQNEAQ (reference sequence). For the CDR3, the DNA is TGTGCCAGCAGCTCACGACAGGGTTCAAATGAAAAACTGTTTTTT. This gives the protein CASSSRQGSNEKLFF.

The V gene is TRBV19, the J gene TRBJ2-2; 7 positions agree with TRBD1. This CDR3 has 16 amino acids. CDR1 and CDR2 from the germline V gene are LNHDA and SQIVND (reference sequence). The J segment lost 1 base and the V segment lost 4 bases, leaving 6 bases of the junction unmatched. The CDR3 DNA reads TGTGCCAGTAGTAACACAGGGGTCCTGAACACCGGGGAGCTGTTTTTT. Translation: CASSNTGVLNTGELFF.

This chain joins TRBV4-2 and TRBJ2-7, with 8 bases lining up with TRBD2. The V and J ends lost 0 bases and 9 bases, in that order; junction bases with no gene match: 13. Germline CDR1 LGHNA, CDR2 YNFKEQ. This CDR3 region has 16 residues. The CDR3, as DNA: TGTGCCAGCAGCCAAGATAGGGCTAGCGGGCCCGAACGGCAGTACTTC. Translated, it gives CASSQDRASGPERQYF.

Here the CDR3 reads CASSSRDRGTGNTIYF. DNA of the CDR3: TGTGCCAGCAGCTCGAGGGACAGGGGAACTGGAAACACCATATATTTT. This chain connects TRBV5-6 to TRBJ1-3; 10 positions agree with TRBD1. Germline CDR1 and CDR2: SGHDT and YYEEEE. The junction had 5 bases not matched to a gene; V was cut back by 3 bases and J by 2 bases. The CDR3 covers 16 residues.

This clone was counted a few times. The V call is TRBV29-1, the J call TRBJ1-2; 9 positions agree with TRBD1. Germline V gene sequence: CDR1 SQVTM, CDR2 ANQGSEA. Trimming at V came to 4 bases and at J to 4 bases, leaving 4 bases not matched to a gene. CDR3 length equals 13 residues. CDR3 sequence (DNA): TGCAGCGTTGGCCTGGACAGGGGCTATGGCTACACCTTC. Translating it yields CSVGLDRGYGYTF.

The CDR3: CASSLQGGIGYTF. The CDR3 DNA reads TGTGCCAGCAGTTTACAGGGAGGTATTGGCTACACCTTC. V and J are TRBV28 and TRBJ1-2; D perhaps matches TRBD1 (5 bases). CDR3 length: 13 residues. The germline gives CDR1 MDHEN, CDR2 SYDVKM. The germline V and J ends were trimmed by 2 bases and 7 bases, with 11 bases remaining between them.

The chain has TRBV7-9 and TRBJ1-1; perhaps TRBD1 as D (5 bases). CDR1 SEHNR and CDR2 FQNEAQ come from the germline V gene (reference sequence). V was cut by 1 base and J by 11 bases, with 11 bases left in between. The CDR3 loop spans 12 amino acids. CDR3 region: CASSLVQGSAFF. The DNA of the CDR3 is TGTGCCAGCAGCTTAGTTCAGGGTTCGGCTTTCTTT.

This clone was seen only once. The chain combines TRBV20-1 with TRBJ2-3; possibly TRBD2 for D (5 bases). CDR1 and CDR2 from the germline V gene are DFQATT and SNEGSKA (reference sequence). The CDR3 runs 14 residues. The V end was cut by 3 bases, the J end by 0 bases, with 10 bases between. Written as DNA, the CDR3 is TGCAGTGCTAGTAACCGGGGTAGCACAGATACGCAGTATTTT. It encodes CSASNRGSTDTQYF.

The CDR3 region has the DNA TGTGCCAGCAGTGAAGCGCGAGGATTTAGCTCTGGAAACACCATATATTTT. It codes for CASSEARGFSSGNTIYF. This rearrangement joins TRBV2 to TRBJ1-3, with no clear D. The CDR3 has 17 amino acids. V lost 0 bases and J lost 0, with 12 bases in between. The V gene's germline CDR1 is SNHLY and CDR2 FYNNEI. Looking up the rest from reference TRBV2 and TRBJ1-3 gives the full variable domain: EPEVTQTPSHQVTQMGQEVILRCVPISNHLYFYWYRQILGQKVEFLVSFYNNEISEKSEIFDDQFSVERPDGSNFTLKIRSTKLEDSAMYFCASSEARGFSSGNTIYFGEGSWLTVV.

The chain combines TRBV5-1 with TRBJ2-7; 9 nucleotides line up with TRBD2. The CDR3 runs to 14 residues. CDR1 and CDR2 from the germline V gene are SGHRS and YFSETQ. With 2 bases clipped from V and 5 bases from J, the junction kept 5 bases outside the gene matches. This chain's CDR3 is CASSFSGSGNEQYF. CDR3 nucleotides: TGCGCCAGCAGCTTTAGCGGGAGTGGTAACGAGCAGTACTTC. Full variable domain (outside the CDR3, taken from reference TRBV5-1 and TRBJ2-7): KAGVTQTPRYLIKTRGQQVTLSCSPISGHRSVSWYQQTPGQGLQFLFEYFSETQRNKGNFPGRFSGRQFSNSRSEMNVSTLELGDSALYLCASSFSGSGNEQYFGPGTRLTVT.

The chain links TRBV6-1 to TRBJ1-1, with D possibly TRBD1 on 5 matching bases. This CDR3 is 15 amino acids long. CDR1 and CDR2 (germline): MNHNS, SASEGT. V was clipped by 1 base and J by 6 bases, with 15 bases between them. For the CDR3, the DNA is TGTGCCAGCAGTGAAGGGGGGGGAGGAAGGGCTGAAGCTTTCTTT. Protein sequence: CASSEGGGGRAEAFF.

J is TRBJ2-7 and V is TRBV29-1; 11 positions agree with TRBD1. The V gene end was trimmed by 3 bases and the J gene end by 3 bases; junction bases not matched to a gene: 7. Germline CDR1 is SQVTM and CDR2 is ANQGSEA. The CDR3 extends over 15 amino acids. Written as DNA, the CDR3 is TGCAGCGTTGAGCCATCCGGGACAGGGGGCTACGAGCAGTACTTC. Translation gives CSVEPSGTGGYEQYF.

The CDR3 DNA follows: TGTGCCATCGCGCCCGGGACTAGCGGGTTGGAGACCCAGTACTTC. It yields the protein CAIAPGTSGLETQYF. V gene TRBV2 combines with J gene TRBJ2-5, with TRBD2 identical over 12 bases. CDR1 SNHLY and CDR2 FYNNEI come from the germline V gene. This CDR3 spans 15 amino acids. V dropped 10 bases and J dropped 5; count of bases not matched to a gene: 11.

The gene calls are TRBV29-1 and TRBJ2-5; D is unresolved. The length of the CDR3 is 12 residues. V was trimmed by 2 bases and J by 1 base, leaving 5 bases between them. CDR1 and CDR2 (germline): SQVTM, ANQGSEA. This CDR3 reads CSVESIQETQYF. CDR3 sequence (DNA): TGCAGCGTTGAATCAATCCAAGAGACCCAGTACTTC.

This clone was seen once. This CDR3 reads CASTEVSAEAFF. CDR3 sequence (DNA): TGTGCCAGCACGGAGGTAAGCGCTGAAGCTTTCTTT. The genes are TRBV6-5 and TRBJ1-1; D is ambiguous. The germline CDR1 and CDR2 sequences are MNHEY and SVGAGI. This CDR3 is built from 12 residues. The V and J ends lost 7 bases and 6 bases respectively, with 12 bases between them.

The chain uses TRBV6-5 and TRBJ1-2; 8 bases agree with TRBD1. J lost 4 bases, V lost 6 bases, and 7 bases had no gene match. This CDR3 has 14 amino acids. From germline, CDR1 is MNHEY and CDR2 SVGAGI. The CDR3 DNA sequence: TGTGCCAGCAGAATCGGACAGGGCGTCTATGGCTACACCTTC. Translated: CASRIGQGVYGYTF.

The chain recombines TRBV15 with TRBJ2-3; D might be TRBD2 (5 bases). V was shortened by 2 bases and J by 4 bases, with 13 bases between the two germline ends. The germline gives CDR1 LNHNV, CDR2 YYDKDF (reference sequence). The CDR3 extends over 15 amino acids. In nucleotides, the CDR3 is TGTGCCACCAGCAGACTAGGGCGGGTTTCAGATACGCAGTATTTT. It is translated as CATSRLGRVSDTQYF.

V and J are TRBV27 and TRBJ2-1, with 8 bases fitting TRBD2. The CDR3 spans 16 residues. V trimming: 5 bases; J trimming: 0 bases; junction bases outside the gene matches: 6. Germline V gene sequence: CDR1 MNHEY, CDR2 SMNVEV (reference sequence). The CDR3 region has the DNA TGTGCCAGCAGTGGCGGGAGGCCCAACTCCTACAATGAGCAGTTCTTC. It translates to CASSGGRPNSYNEQFF.

The chain links TRBV19 to TRBJ1-6, with TRBD1 matching 8 bases. Looked up from germline, CDR1 is LNHDA and CDR2 is SQIVND (reference sequence). Trimming took 3 bases from V and 1 from J; bases not matched to a gene: 5. The CDR3 is made up of 17 amino acids. CDR3 sequence (DNA): TGTGCCAGTAGTATGGACAGGGCATTTTCCTATAATTCACCCCTCCACTTT. Translated: CASSMDRAFSYNSPLHF.

This clone has just a few counts. The rearrangement joins TRBV6-1 to TRBJ1-2; no clear D gene. Germline CDR1 MNHNS, CDR2 SASEGT. The CDR3 is made up of 15 amino acids. Trimming removed 3 bases from V and 4 bases from J, with 15 bases in between. The CDR3 loop reads CASSDEGLAGYGYTF. CDR3 sequence (DNA): TGTGCCAGCAGTGATGAGGGTCTCGCTGGCTATGGCTACACCTTC.

The V and J genes are TRBV3-1 (or the pseudogene TRBV3-2) and TRBJ2-2; TRBD1 matches at 9 bases. Germline loops: CDR1 LGHDT, CDR2 YNNKEL (reference sequence). The CDR3 loop spans 17 amino acids. The V gene end was trimmed by 4 bases and the J gene end by 2 bases; junction bases not matched to a gene: 8. CDR3 DNA: TGTGCCAGCAGCCTCTTACCGGGACAGGGTAACACCGGGGAGCTGTTTTTT. The encoded protein is CASSLLPGQGNTGELFF.

A single count supports this clone. This rearrangement joins TRBV7-3 to TRBJ2-5, with D perhaps matching TRBD1 (5 bases). CDR3 size: 15 residues. Germline V gene lookup returns CDR1 SGHTA and CDR2 FQGTGA. Trimming shortened V by 3 bases and J by 0 bases, and 11 bases separated the two germline ends. The chain's CDR3 is CASSLAGAYQETQYF. CDR3 in DNA: TGTGCCAGCAGCTTGGCTGGGGCGTACCAAGAGACCCAGTACTTC.

J is TRBJ1-5 and V is TRBV11-2, with 7 bases matching TRBD1. This CDR3 has 16 residues. Trimming removed 1 base from V and 4 bases from J; junction bases left unmatched: 7. Germline V gives CDR1 SGHAT, CDR2 FQNNGV. CDR3 nucleotide sequence: TGTGCCAGCAGCTTAGGCCCCGGGACAGTGAATCAGCCCCAGCATTTT. This gives the protein CASSLGPGTVNQPQHF.